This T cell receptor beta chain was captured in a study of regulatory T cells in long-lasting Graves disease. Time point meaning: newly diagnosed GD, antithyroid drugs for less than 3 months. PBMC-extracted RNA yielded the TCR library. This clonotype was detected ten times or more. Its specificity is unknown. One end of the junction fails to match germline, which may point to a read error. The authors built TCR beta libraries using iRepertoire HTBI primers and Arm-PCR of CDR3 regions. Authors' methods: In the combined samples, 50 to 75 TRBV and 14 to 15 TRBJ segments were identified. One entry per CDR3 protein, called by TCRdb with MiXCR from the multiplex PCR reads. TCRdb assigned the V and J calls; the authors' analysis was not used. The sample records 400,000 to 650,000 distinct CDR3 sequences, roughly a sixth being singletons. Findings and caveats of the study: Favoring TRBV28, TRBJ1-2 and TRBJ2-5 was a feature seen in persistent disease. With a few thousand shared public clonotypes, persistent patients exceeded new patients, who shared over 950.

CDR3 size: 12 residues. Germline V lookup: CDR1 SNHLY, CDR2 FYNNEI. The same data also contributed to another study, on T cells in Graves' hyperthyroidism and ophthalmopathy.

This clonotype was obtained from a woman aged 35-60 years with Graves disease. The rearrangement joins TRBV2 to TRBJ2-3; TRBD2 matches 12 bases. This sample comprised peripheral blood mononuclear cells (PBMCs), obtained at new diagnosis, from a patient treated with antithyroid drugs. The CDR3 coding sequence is TGTGCCAGCAGCCTGACTAGCGGGGGCCCGAATTTT. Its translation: CASSLTSGGPNF. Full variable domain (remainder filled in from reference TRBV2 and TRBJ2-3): EPEVTQTPSHQVTQMGQEVILRCVPISNHLYFYWYRQILGQKVEFLVSFYNNEISEKSEIFDDQFSVERPDGSNFTLKIRSTKLEDSAMYFCASSLTSGGPNFGPGTRLTVL.